Listed below are T cell receptor beta chains from one sample, sequenced in a study of blood T cell repertoires in COVID-19. The data were produced by immunoSEQ multiplex PCR, yet TCRdb's version contains in-frame clones alone and is incomplete. The repertoire has about 230,000 clones, around 92% of them found once; the top ten carry roughly 4%. The sample consisted of PBMCs or T cells enriched from blood (not recorded which). These receptor sequences come from a woman in her twenties or thirties with acute COVID-19. Each CDR3 is given with its conserved first and last residue. The D gene is left open where the match is weak. Only part of the rows carry a size: once, few, many, or a class if the clone is expanded.

v_call: TRBV29-1; d_call: .; j_call: TRBJ2-7; clone_size: .; cdr3_length: 11; cdr3_nt: TGCAGCGTTGAGGAGACGGGAGAGCAGTACTTC; cdr3_aa: CSVEETGEQYF
v_call: TRBV28; d_call: .; j_call: TRBJ2-5; clone_size: few; cdr3_length: 15; cdr3_nt: TGTGCCAGTCGCACTCCCTCAGGGGACCAAGAGACCCAGTACTTC; cdr3_aa: CASRTPSGDQETQYF
v_call: TRBV2; d_call: .; j_call: TRBJ1-1; clone_size: .; cdr3_length: 13; cdr3_nt: TGTGCCAGCAGTGATGGGGGCGGCACTGAAGCTTTCTTT; cdr3_aa: CASSDGGGTEAFF
v_call: TRBV11-3; d_call: TRBD1; j_call: TRBJ2-7; clone_size: .; cdr3_length: 14; cdr3_nt: TGTGCCAGCAGCTTACGACAGGGAGTTGACGAGCAGTACTTC; cdr3_aa: CASSLRQGVDEQYF
v_call: TRBV28; d_call: .; j_call: TRBJ1-1; clone_size: .; cdr3_length: 17; cdr3_nt: TGTGCCAGCAGCCCGCCTCGACCTGGGGGCAGAAACACTGAAGCTTTCTTT; cdr3_aa: CASSPPRPGGRNTEAFF
v_call: TRBV10-3; d_call: TRBD1; j_call: TRBJ2-2; clone_size: .; cdr3_length: 15; cdr3_nt: TGTGCCATCAGTGACCTTGGACAGGGGGCCGGGGAGCTGTTTTTT; cdr3_aa: CAISDLGQGAGELFF
v_call: TRBV30; d_call: TRBD1; j_call: TRBJ2-2; clone_size: .; cdr3_length: 14; cdr3_nt: TGTGCCTGGGGCGACGACAGGGGATCCGGGGAGCTGTTTTTT; cdr3_aa: CAWGDDRGSGELFF
v_call: TRBV7-2; d_call: TRBD1; j_call: TRBJ1-5; clone_size: .; cdr3_length: 17; cdr3_nt: TGTGCCAGCAGCCCATCAAGGACAGGTTCTGGCAATCAGCCCCAGCATTTT; cdr3_aa: CASSPSRTGSGNQPQHF
v_call: TRBV7-9; d_call: TRBD1; j_call: TRBJ2-3; clone_size: .; cdr3_length: 13; cdr3_nt: TGTGCCAGCAGCCCTCCACAGGGGGATACGCAGTATTTT; cdr3_aa: CASSPPQGDTQYF
v_call: TRBV9; d_call: .; j_call: TRBJ1-1; clone_size: .; cdr3_length: 15; cdr3_nt: TGTGCCAGCAGCGTAGCCGGGGGGACCAACACTGAAGCTTTCTTT; cdr3_aa: CASSVAGGTNTEAFF
v_call: TRBV19; d_call: TRBD2; j_call: TRBJ2-7; clone_size: .; cdr3_length: 14; cdr3_nt: TGTGCCAGTAGTATGGGGCCGGGGGGTGACGAGCAGTACTTC; cdr3_aa: CASSMGPGGDEQYF
v_call: TRBV30; d_call: TRBD1; j_call: TRBJ1-2; clone_size: .; cdr3_length: 15; cdr3_nt: TGTGCCTGGAGTCGCCTAAGGACAGGGGGCTCTGGCTACACCTTC; cdr3_aa: CAWSRLRTGGSGYTF
v_call: TRBV5-5; d_call: .; j_call: TRBJ1-2; clone_size: .; cdr3_length: 13; cdr3_nt: TGTGCCAGCAGCTTGGTGCAGGGCGATGGCTACACCTTC; cdr3_aa: CASSLVQGDGYTF
v_call: TRBV27; d_call: .; j_call: TRBJ1-5; clone_size: .; cdr3_length: 14; cdr3_nt: TGTGCCAGCAGGCCGGGAGAGAGGAACCAGCCCCAGCATTTT; cdr3_aa: CASRPGERNQPQHF
v_call: TRBV19; d_call: TRBD1; j_call: TRBJ1-2; clone_size: .; cdr3_length: 14; cdr3_nt: TGTGCCAGTAGTGCCGGGACAGGGGAAGGCGGCTACACCTTC; cdr3_aa: CASSAGTGEGGYTF
v_call: TRBV5-1; d_call: .; j_call: TRBJ2-5; clone_size: .; cdr3_length: 14; cdr3_nt: TGCGCCAGCAGCTCTCAGATGTACCAAGAGACCCAGTACTTC; cdr3_aa: CASSSQMYQETQYF
v_call: TRBV5-1; d_call: .; j_call: TRBJ2-2; clone_size: once; cdr3_length: 16; cdr3_nt: TGCGCCAGCAGCTTGGCTGTTGGCAGGAACACCGGGGAGCTGTTTTTT; cdr3_aa: CASSLAVGRNTGELFF
v_call: TRBV6-6; d_call: .; j_call: TRBJ1-4; clone_size: few; cdr3_length: 15; cdr3_nt: TGTGCCAGCAGTTACTCCCCCAGGGTAGATGAAAAACTGTTTTTT; cdr3_aa: CASSYSPRVDEKLFF
v_call: TRBV10-1; d_call: TRBD2; j_call: TRBJ2-5; clone_size: .; cdr3_length: 15; cdr3_nt: TGCGCCAGCAGCCTAGCGGGGGGCGATGAAGAGACCCAGTACTTC; cdr3_aa: CASSLAGGDEETQYF
v_call: TRBV7-9; d_call: .; j_call: TRBJ1-2; clone_size: .; cdr3_length: 12; cdr3_nt: TGTGCCAGCAGCATGGAGGAGAATGGCTACACCTTC; cdr3_aa: CASSMEENGYTF
v_call: TRBV25-1; d_call: .; j_call: TRBJ2-5; clone_size: few; cdr3_length: 17; cdr3_nt: TGTGCCAGCAGTTCTTTCACCGGACAGATACTCGAAGAGACCCAGTACTTC; cdr3_aa: CASSSFTGQILEETQYF
v_call: TRBV30; d_call: TRBD1; j_call: TRBJ2-1; clone_size: .; cdr3_length: 12; cdr3_nt: TGTGCCTGGACCCTGACAGGGAATGAGCAGTTCTTC; cdr3_aa: CAWTLTGNEQFF
v_call: TRBV24-1; d_call: TRBD1; j_call: TRBJ2-3; clone_size: .; cdr3_length: 14; cdr3_nt: TGTGCCACCAGTGAGTCGGACAGGAGGGATACGCAGTATTTT; cdr3_aa: CATSESDRRDTQYF
v_call: TRBV4-3; d_call: .; j_call: TRBJ1-2; clone_size: .; cdr3_length: 14; cdr3_nt: TGCGCCAGCAGCCAAGGGGAGGTCGGCTATGGCTACACCTTC; cdr3_aa: CASSQGEVGYGYTF
v_call: TRBV18; d_call: .; j_call: TRBJ2-7; clone_size: .; cdr3_length: 15; cdr3_nt: TGTGCCAGCTCACCCAGGGCAGGGTATGAGCAGGAGCAGTACTTC; cdr3_aa: CASSPRAGYEQEQYF
v_call: TRBV12-5; d_call: TRBD1; j_call: TRBJ1-5; clone_size: .; cdr3_length: 15; cdr3_nt: TGTGCTAGTGGAACCGACAGGGTCGGGAATCAGCCCCAGCATTTT; cdr3_aa: CASGTDRVGNQPQHF
v_call: TRBV5-1; d_call: TRBD1; j_call: TRBJ1-2; clone_size: .; cdr3_length: 14; cdr3_nt: TGCGCCAGCAGCATTAACAGGGGGGGCTATGGCTACACCTTC; cdr3_aa: CASSINRGGYGYTF
v_call: TRBV10-3; d_call: .; j_call: TRBJ2-1; clone_size: .; cdr3_length: 15; cdr3_nt: TGTGCCATCAGTGAGGGTGGAGGTAGCGACCATGAGCAGTTCTTC; cdr3_aa: CAISEGGGSDHEQFF
v_call: TRBV7-9; d_call: TRBD1; j_call: TRBJ1-1; clone_size: .; cdr3_length: 14; cdr3_nt: TGTGCCAGCAGCTCTCGGACAGGCAACACTGAAGCTTTCTTT; cdr3_aa: CASSSRTGNTEAFF
v_call: TRBV7-9; d_call: .; j_call: TRBJ2-2; clone_size: .; cdr3_length: 14; cdr3_nt: TGTGCCAGCAGCACGGGACAGAACACCGGGGAGCTGTTTTTT; cdr3_aa: CASSTGQNTGELFF
v_call: TRBV7-2; d_call: TRBD1; j_call: TRBJ1-2; clone_size: few; cdr3_length: 14; cdr3_nt: TGTGCCAGCAGCTTTGGCGGGACAGGGCTTGGCTACACCTTC; cdr3_aa: CASSFGGTGLGYTF
v_call: TRBV27; d_call: .; j_call: TRBJ1-5; clone_size: .; cdr3_length: 15; cdr3_nt: TGTGCCAGCTCCACGGACAGCTATCCCCTCAGCACCCAGCATTTT; cdr3_aa: CASSTDSYPLSTQHF
v_call: TRBV5-4; d_call: .; j_call: TRBJ1-3; clone_size: .; cdr3_length: 14; cdr3_nt: TGTGCCAGCAGCTACGGGGTAACTGGAAACACCATATATTTT; cdr3_aa: CASSYGVTGNTIYF
v_call: TRBV19; d_call: TRBD1; j_call: TRBJ2-1; clone_size: .; cdr3_length: 15; cdr3_nt: TGTGCCAGTAGTACAGAGGGGGCGCACTACAATGAGCAGTTCTTC; cdr3_aa: CASSTEGAHYNEQFF
v_call: TRBV7-2; d_call: TRBD1; j_call: TRBJ1-6; clone_size: .; cdr3_length: 14; cdr3_nt: TGTGCCAGCAGCCACCGGGACAGGGATTCACCCCTCCACTTT; cdr3_aa: CASSHRDRDSPLHF
v_call: TRBV5-4; d_call: .; j_call: TRBJ1-2; clone_size: .; cdr3_length: 17; cdr3_nt: TGTGCCAGCAGCTGGGCGGGGGGAAGAAGACCCCCAAGGAGCTACACCTTC; cdr3_aa: CASSWAGGRRPPRSYTF
v_call: TRBV24-1; d_call: .; j_call: TRBJ2-1; clone_size: .; cdr3_length: 12; cdr3_nt: TGTGCCACCACCGGACAGTACAATGAGCAGTTCTTC; cdr3_aa: CATTGQYNEQFF
v_call: TRBV3-1/TRBV3-2; d_call: TRBD1; j_call: TRBJ2-7; clone_size: .; cdr3_length: 15; cdr3_nt: TGTGCCAGCAGCCACTCCGGGACAGAGTTCTACGAGCAGTACTTC; cdr3_aa: CASSHSGTEFYEQYF
v_call: TRBV30; d_call: .; j_call: TRBJ2-7; clone_size: .; cdr3_length: 11; cdr3_nt: TGTGCCTGGAGTTTCCTCCGCGAGCAGTACTTC; cdr3_aa: CAWSFLREQYF
v_call: TRBV3-1/TRBV3-2; d_call: .; j_call: TRBJ1-1; clone_size: .; cdr3_length: 13; cdr3_nt: TGTGCCAGCAGCCAGTTCTTGAACACTGAAGCTTTCTTT; cdr3_aa: CASSQFLNTEAFF
v_call: TRBV24-1; d_call: TRBD2; j_call: TRBJ2-2; clone_size: .; cdr3_length: 18; cdr3_nt: TGTGCCACCAGTGATTGGACTAGCGGGGGGCCCCTCGGCGGGGAGCTGTTTTTT; cdr3_aa: CATSDWTSGGPLGGELFF
v_call: TRBV6-5; d_call: TRBD1; j_call: TRBJ2-7; clone_size: .; cdr3_length: 13; cdr3_nt: TGTGCCAGCATTAGAGCAGGGGGAGACGAGCAGTACTTC; cdr3_aa: CASIRAGGDEQYF
v_call: TRBV18; d_call: TRBD2; j_call: TRBJ2-1; clone_size: .; cdr3_length: 14; cdr3_nt: TGTGCCAGCTCACGACTAGCCAGATCAAATGAGCAGTTCTTC; cdr3_aa: CASSRLARSNEQFF
v_call: TRBV27; d_call: TRBD1; j_call: TRBJ1-4; clone_size: .; cdr3_length: 14; cdr3_nt: TGTGCCAGCAGCCGGACAGGGGGATATGAAAAACTGTTTTTT; cdr3_aa: CASSRTGGYEKLFF
v_call: TRBV10-1; d_call: TRBD1; j_call: TRBJ2-2; clone_size: .; cdr3_length: 17; cdr3_nt: TGCGCCAGCAGTGCCGGTTGGGACAGGGGTAATAGCGGGGAGCTGTTTTTT; cdr3_aa: CASSAGWDRGNSGELFF
v_call: TRBV6-5; d_call: .; j_call: TRBJ2-6; clone_size: .; cdr3_length: 12; cdr3_nt: TGTGCCAGCAGCTACGGAAGGGGCGTCCTGACTTTC; cdr3_aa: CASSYGRGVLTF
v_call: TRBV5-5; d_call: .; j_call: TRBJ1-2; clone_size: .; cdr3_length: 13; cdr3_nt: TGTGCCAGCAGCCCAGGCGCGCTCTATGGCTACACCTTC; cdr3_aa: CASSPGALYGYTF